The 20 T cell receptor beta chains below were found in one sample sequenced in a study of CD8 T cells in Susac syndrome. Random hexamers were used to reverse transcribe the RNA input (about 0.5 to 1 ug). TCRdb recomputed calls from the immunoSEQ multiplex PCR reads with MiXCR, one row per CDR3 protein. The sample lists 150,000 to 160,000 distinct CDR3 sequences; 95% were seen once. Sample: CD8+ T cells from PBMCs. The receptors were sampled from a human donor with multiple sclerosis.

This rearrangement joins TRBV29-1 to TRBJ1-2; TRBD1 is a possible D gene (6 bases). CDR3 size: 15 residues. CDR1 and CDR2 from the germline V gene are SQVTM and ANQGSEA. V gave up 2 bases and J gave up 4 bases, with 17 bases separating them. CDR3 loop: CSVEKDERGIYGYTF. The CDR3 DNA sequence: TGCAGCGTTGAAAAGGATGAAAGGGGGATCTATGGCTACACCTTC.

V and J are TRBV6-5 and TRBJ2-5; D might be TRBD2 (7 bases). Germline CDR1 is MNHEY and CDR2 is SVGAGI. This CDR3 is built from 14 residues. Trimming left V 5 bases short and J 5 bases short, with 15 bases between. The CDR3 spells CASSLPGGRETQYF. The DNA of the CDR3 is TGTGCCAGCAGTCTGCCGGGGGGCCGGGAGACCCAGTACTTC.

The CDR3 region has the DNA TGCGCCAGCAGCTCACAGGGGGCAGTGGACGTCACTGAAGCTTTCTTT. Amino acid sequence: CASSSQGAVDVTEAFF. The chain recombines TRBV5-1 with TRBJ1-1, with 9 bases that match TRBD1. The V and J ends lost 3 bases and 4 bases, in that order; junction bases with no gene match: 10. The CDR3 runs 16 residues. Germline V gene data show CDR1 as SGHRS and CDR2 as YFSETQ.

This clonotype occurred once. CDR3 nucleotides: TGTGCCAGCAGCTTAGTCGGACAAAATCAGCCCCAGCATTTT. Amino acids: CASSLVGQNQPQHF. This rearrangement joins TRBV7-9 to TRBJ1-5; weak D call: TRBD1 (5 bases). CDR3 length: 14 amino acids. Germline V CDR1 and CDR2: SEHNR, FQNEAQ (reference sequence). Trimming took off 1 base at V and 4 bases at J, with 8 bases between the two ends.

This chain joins TRBV5-6 and TRBJ2-7, with 11 bases that match TRBD2. V lost 4 bases, J lost 3 bases, and 3 bases stayed unmatched. Germline V CDR1 and CDR2: SGHDT, YYEEEE. The CDR3 has 14 residues. The CDR3 sequence: CASSTGLADYEQYF. In nucleotides, the CDR3 is TGTGCCAGCAGCACGGGACTAGCGGACTACGAGCAGTACTTC.

This clonotype was found a few times. The V gene is TRBV20-1, the J gene TRBJ2-7, with unresolved D. CDR1 and CDR2 (germline): DFQATT, SNEGSKA (reference sequence). The V and J ends lost 4 bases and 1 base respectively, with 14 bases between them. The CDR3 has 14 residues. The CDR3 region has the DNA TGCAGTGCTACCCCCAGTCTTGGGTCCTACGAGCAGTACGTC. Amino acid sequence: CSATPSLGSYEQYV.

This clonotype was recorded once. V is TRBV7-2 and J is TRBJ2-7, with 7 nucleotides matching TRBD1. Looked up from germline, CDR1 is SGHTA and CDR2 is FQGNSA. Trimming removed 4 bases from V and 1 base from J; junction bases left unmatched: 4. The CDR3 extends over 14 amino acids. This CDR3 is CASSYRQGSYEQYF. The CDR3 DNA is TGTGCCAGCAGCTACCGACAGGGTTCCTACGAGCAGTACTTC.

The V and J genes are TRBV13 and TRBJ2-6; D ambiguous. The CDR3 consists of 16 residues. The V gene lost 5 bases and the J gene lost 1 base, with 12 bases spanning the gap. Germline-derived CDR1 and CDR2 are PRHDT and FYEKMQ (reference sequence). The CDR3 bases are TGTGCCAGCAGCCAAATCCACGGATCTGGGGCCAACGTCCTGACTTTC. It encodes CASSQIHGSGANVLTF.

The chain carries TRBV9 and TRBJ2-5; 12 positions match TRBD1. The CDR3 has 16 amino acids. The germline gives CDR1 SGDLS, CDR2 YYNGEE. J gave up 5 bases and V 0 bases, and 5 bases lay outside the gene matches. In nucleotides, the CDR3 is TGTGCCAGCAGCGTAGTGGGACAGGGGGCGGTGGAGACCCAGTACTTC. Protein product: CASSVVGQGAVETQYF. The full variable domain, rest sourced from reference TRBV9 and TRBJ2-5, is DSGVTQTPKHLITATGQRVTLRCSPRSGDLSVYWYQQSLDQGLQFLIQYYNGEERAKGNILERFSAQQFPDLHSELNLSSLELGDSALYFCASSVVGQGAVETQYFGPGTRLLVL.

This clonotype was observed once. V gene TRBV29-1 combines with J gene TRBJ2-4; 7 bases align to TRBD1. The V gene's germline CDR1 is SQVTM and CDR2 ANQGSEA. V was clipped by 6 bases and J by 0 bases; unmatched bases: 5. The CDR3 is 14 amino acids. This CDR3 is CSVDTGVAKNIQYF. CDR3 DNA sequence: TGCAGCGTGGACACAGGGGTAGCCAAAAACATTCAGTACTTC.

The chain has TRBV29-1 and TRBJ2-7, with a tentative D call TRBD2 (5 bases). Trimming took off 0 bases at V and 11 bases at J, with 11 bases between the two ends. Germline CDR1 is SQVTM and CDR2 is ANQGSEA. The CDR3 consists of 11 residues. Here the CDR3 reads CSVEESGTEYF. Written as DNA, the CDR3 is TGCAGCGTTGAAGAGTCGGGAACCGAGTACTTC.

V gene TRBV30 combines with J gene TRBJ2-5; perhaps D is TRBD1 or TRBD2 (5 bases each). V shed 0 bases and J shed 6 bases, with 11 bases lying between them. The germline CDR1 and CDR2 sequences are GTSNPN and SVGIG (reference sequence). This CDR3 comprises 13 residues. CDR3 coding DNA: TGTGCCTGGAGTGTACTCCGGGGACAGACCCAGTACTTC. It translates to CAWSVLRGQTQYF.

V is TRBV7-9 and J is TRBJ2-7; D call uncertain. V was trimmed by 7 bases and J by 5 bases, leaving 15 bases between them. CDR3 length: 13 amino acids. Germline CDR1 is SEHNR and CDR2 is FQNEAQ (reference sequence). The CDR3 nucleotides read TGTGCCAGCACTGGGGATTACGGTGACGAGCAGTACTTC. Encoded protein: CASTGDYGDEQYF. The complete variable domain, with remaining parts taken from reference TRBV7-9 and TRBJ2-7, reads DTGVSQNPRHKITKRGQNVTFRCDPISEHNRLYWYRQTLGQGPEFLTYFQNEAQLEKSRLLSDRFSAERPKGSFSTLEIQRTEQGDSAMYLCASTGDYGDEQYFGPGTRLTVT.

This chain links TRBV9 with TRBJ2-1; TRBD2 matches at 9 bases. The CDR3 has 18 amino acids. The trim removed 0 bases at V and 2 bases at J, leaving 9 bases unmatched. Germline V gene lookup returns CDR1 SGDLS and CDR2 YYNGEE. The CDR3 loop is CASSVDMGLASPYNEQFF. As DNA, the CDR3 is TGTGCCAGCAGCGTAGATATGGGACTAGCCTCGCCCTACAATGAGCAGTTCTTC. Combining the CDR3 with reference TRBV9 and TRBJ2-1 gives the whole variable domain DSGVTQTPKHLITATGQRVTLRCSPRSGDLSVYWYQQSLDQGLQFLIQYYNGEERAKGNILERFSAQQFPDLHSELNLSSLELGDSALYFCASSVDMGLASPYNEQFFGPGTRLTVL.

This chain joins TRBV29-1 and TRBJ2-7; D unclear. The CDR3 is 11 residues long. Germline assignment: CDR1 SQVTM and CDR2 ANQGSEA. The chain's CDR3 is CSALVDYEQYF. Written as DNA, the CDR3 is TGCAGTGCCTTAGTAGACTACGAGCAGTACTTC.

The chain couples TRBV11-2 to TRBJ2-3; a possible D gene is TRBD2 (5 bases). The V and J ends lost 5 bases and 5 bases respectively, with 8 bases between them. CDR3 length: 12 amino acids. Germline assignment: CDR1 SGHAT and CDR2 FQNNGV. CDR3 residues: CASSQAVDTQYF. For the CDR3, the DNA is TGTGCCAGCAGCCAAGCGGTAGATACGCAGTATTTT.

V and J are TRBV30 and TRBJ1-6; D is perhaps TRBD1 (6 bases). V was trimmed by 1 base and J by 0 bases, leaving 16 bases between them. The germline gives CDR1 GTSNPN, CDR2 SVGIG (reference sequence). The CDR3 consists of 18 residues. CDR3 region: CAWSELGHLSSYNSPLHF. The CDR3 bases are TGTGCCTGGAGTGAATTGGGACACCTAAGCTCCTATAATTCACCCCTCCACTTT.

The genes are TRBV11-1 and TRBJ1-6, with D possibly TRBD1 on 5 matching bases. The germline V and J ends were trimmed by 4 bases and 5 bases, with 12 bases remaining between them. The CDR3 is 15 amino acids. The V gene's germline CDR1 is SGHAT and CDR2 FQDESV (reference sequence). The CDR3 loop is CASSSTDTNNSPLHF. In nucleotides, the CDR3 is TGTGCCAGCAGCTCGACAGACACCAATAATTCACCCCTCCACTTT.

The chain combines TRBV30 with TRBJ1-1; no clear D gene. Trimming took 4 bases from V and 8 from J, leaving 11 bases between them. From germline, CDR1 is GTSNPN and CDR2 SVGIG (reference sequence). The CDR3 is 11 residues long. CDR3 coding DNA: TGTGCCTGGATATTTCGCAGAGAAGCTTTCTTT. This codes for CAWIFRREAFF.

The rearrangement links TRBV12-3 or TRBV12-4 to TRBJ2-7; tentatively, D is TRBD1 or TRBD2 (6 bases each). The CDR3 covers 15 residues. V was shortened by 7 bases and J by 5 bases, with 21 bases between the two germline ends. CDR3: CASTNGRGPFDEQYF. CDR3 sequence (DNA): TGTGCCAGCACCAACGGTCGGGGGCCCTTCGACGAGCAGTACTTC.